These T cell receptor beta chains were read from a single sample in a study of T-cell memory formation after mild COVID-19. TCRdb re-called the 5' RACE reads through MiXCR, storing one row per CDR3 protein. This table has 400,000 to 450,000 distinct CDR3 sequences, roughly 18% appearing once. The sequenced material came from PBMCs or a T cell subset sorted from them (not recorded which). These receptor sequences come from a man between 18 and 29 years old who had mild COVID-19 (a few samples of this study predate the infection). Cell type and time point are not known. CDR3s include the opening cysteine and the closing phenylalanine or tryptophan. D genes are given only for firm matches. Only some rows state a clone size, as once, few, many or a class for expanded clones.

J,V,D,size,DNA,CDR3
TRBJ2-3,TRBV7-9,-,few,TGTGCCAGCAGCCCACCCCCCTGGAGGATGAGTACAGATACGCAGTATTTT,CASSPPPWRMSTDTQYF
TRBJ2-5,TRBV14,-,-,TGTGCCAGCAGCCACCGGTCCTACCAAGAGACCCAGTACTTC,CASSHRSYQETQYF
TRBJ1-2,TRBV20-1,-,few,TGCAGTGCTAGACAGGCTGGCTATGGCTACACCTTC,CSARQAGYGYTF
TRBJ2-3,TRBV20-1,TRBD1,-,TGCAGTGCTAGGGGGACAGGGGAAGATACGCAGTATTTT,CSARGTGEDTQYF
TRBJ2-1,TRBV28,-,few,TGTGCCAGCAGTACTTATGGACGCGGTGAGCAGTTCTTC,CASSTYGRGEQFF
TRBJ2-1,TRBV5-1,TRBD2,-,TGCGCCAGCAGCTTAAGACTAGCGGGGGAGAGTGAGCAGTTCTTC,CASSLRLAGESEQFF
TRBJ2-7,TRBV6-5,-,-,TGTGCCAGCAGTTACTCTCCCTCCTACGAGCAGTACTTC,CASSYSPSYEQYF
TRBJ2-7,TRBV20-1,-,-,TGCAGTGCTAGGGGGGGACGGGCGAGCTCCTACGAGCAGTACTTC,CSARGGRASSYEQYF
TRBJ1-2,TRBV6-4,TRBD1,-,TGTGCCAGCAGTGACTCCCCGGGACAGGGGGCGGACGGCTACACCTTC,CASSDSPGQGADGYTF
TRBJ2-5,TRBV6-1,-,-,TGTGCCGGGGGGCTTTTGGGGACCCAGTACTTC,CAGGLLGTQYF
TRBJ2-3,TRBV7-2,TRBD1,once,TGTGCCAGCAGCTTAGGGACAGGGAACACAGATACGCAGTATTTT,CASSLGTGNTDTQYF
TRBJ1-2,TRBV4-1,-,-,TGCGCCAGCAGCCCGCACGAACAGGGTCCCTATGGCTACACCTTC,CASSPHEQGPYGYTF
TRBJ2-5,TRBV11-3,TRBD1,-,TGTGCCAGCAGCCAAGCCGGACAGGGAGGAGAGACCCAGTACTTC,CASSQAGQGGETQYF
TRBJ1-1,TRBV3-1,-,-,TGTGCCAGCAGTCTAAACCTCAGGAGTGAAGCTTTCTTT,CASSLNLRSEAFF
TRBJ2-1,TRBV3-1,-,few,TGTGCCAGCAGCGACAGAAGCTCCTACAATGAGCAGTTCTTC,CASSDRSSYNEQFF
TRBJ1-6,TRBV4-3,-,-,TGCGCCAGCAGCCAAGAGAAGAAAGTGGGCAATTCACCCCTCCACTTT,CASSQEKKVGNSPLHF
TRBJ2-7,TRBV4-1,-,-,TGCGCCAGCAGCCCGGGACCGCACTACGAGCAGTACTTC,CASSPGPHYEQYF
TRBJ1-1,TRBV28,-,few,TGTGCCAGCACCCCCCCCGAAGACGGGAACACTGAAGCTTTCTTT,CASTPPEDGNTEAFF
TRBJ1-2,TRBV24-1,TRBD1,-,TGTGCCACCAGTGATCGAGGGACAGGGAAAGGCTACACCTTC,CATSDRGTGKGYTF
TRBJ2-2,TRBV3-1,-,few,TGTGCCAGCAGCACACCCTGGGGGCCCTATGGCGGGGAGCTGTTTTTT,CASSTPWGPYGGELFF
TRBJ2-1,TRBV11-2,TRBD2,-,TGTGCCAGCAGCTTAATAGCGGGCGGAAATGAGCAGTTCTTC,CASSLIAGGNEQFF
TRBJ2-2,TRBV7-3,TRBD1,many,TGTGCCAGCAGCGACGGACAGGTCACCGGGGAGCTGTTTTTT,CASSDGQVTGELFF
TRBJ2-2,TRBV6-2/TRBV6-3,TRBD1,few,TGTGCCAGCTCGTGGAACAGGGGGCCCGGGGAGCTGTTTTTT,CASSWNRGPGELFF
TRBJ2-3,TRBV11-2,-,-,TGTGCCAGCAGCTGGATCACAGATACGCAGTATTTT,CASSWITDTQYF
TRBJ2-3,TRBV3-1,TRBD1,few,TGTGCCAGCAGCCGAAATACAGGGGGCGCGGATACGCAGTATTTT,CASSRNTGGADTQYF
TRBJ2-4,TRBV5-6,-,-,TGTGCCAGCAGCCTGGGGCTTCAAGGGAACATTCAGTACTTC,CASSLGLQGNIQYF
TRBJ1-1,TRBV7-9,-,-,TGTGCCAGCAGCTTCTCGGGGCAGGGGACGGGAGGAAACACTGAAGCTTTCTTT,CASSFSGQGTGGNTEAFF
TRBJ2-7,TRBV11-3,TRBD2,-,TGTGCCAGCAGCTTAGAGGGCCCTAGCGGGGGCCACGAGCAGTACTTC,CASSLEGPSGGHEQYF
TRBJ2-1,TRBV7-9,-,-,TGTGCCAGCAGCTCCCGTCATGAGACATTATACAATGAGCAGTTCTTC,CASSSRHETLYNEQFF
TRBJ2-5,TRBV12-3/TRBV12-4,-,-,TGTGCCAGCAGTTCGTCCGGTCCCGAGACCCAGTACTTC,CASSSSGPETQYF